By frequency in the sample, the clone carrying this T cell receptor (beta chain) is large. The antigen remains undetermined. These data belong to a study of T cells in localized non-small cell lung cancer. Sequenced by immunoSEQ multiplex PCR; TCRdb stores in-frame clones only, minus some. The data contain fewer than 13,000 clones, over 65% of them seen just once; the ten biggest clones take up under 35%. Findings and caveats of the study: The study detected a median approximately 54 of the top 100 tumor clones in adjacent lung. Adjacent uninvolved lung had the highest clonality, suggesting focused antigen responses.

The sample here was peripheral blood, taken before any cancer treatment. The origin of this receptor is a male donor aged 60 or over with stage I lung adenocarcinoma.

The CDR3 coding sequence is TGTGCCAGCAGACCGTGGCTCCGCACAGATACGCAGTATTTT. It yields the protein CASRPWLRTDTQYF. This chain links TRBV28 with TRBJ2-3; no clear D. Trimming removed 6 bases from V and 1 base from J, with 11 bases in between. CDR1 and CDR2 from the germline V gene are MDHEN and SYDVKM. CDR3 size: 14 residues.